One sample yielded the 4 T cell receptor beta chains listed below, sequenced in a study of early T cells in non-severe SARS-CoV-2 infection. A single record per CDR3 protein comes from TCRdb applying MiXCR to the 5' RACE reads. The sample has roughly 100,000 distinct CDR3 sequences; 10% to 15% are singletons. This material consisted of whole blood, taken at baseline. The receptor source for this set is an adult who was a healthcare worker with PCR-confirmed SARS-CoV-2 infection or an uninfected control (not recorded which).

The J gene is TRBJ2-5, the V gene TRBV5-1; 8 nucleotides align to TRBD2. Trimming took 0 bases from V and 1 from J; bases not matched to a gene: 5. Germline V lookup: CDR1 SGHRS, CDR2 YFSETQ. This CDR3 region has 16 residues. The CDR3 DNA reads TGCGCCAGCAGCTTGGGCCTAGCGGGCCCCCAAGAGACCCAGTACTTC. Its protein product is CASSLGLAGPQETQYF.

This clonotype was observed many times. This sequence joins TRBV7-9 and TRBJ1-2; D possibly corresponds to TRBD1 (6 bases). This CDR3 is 15 amino acids long. V dropped 0 bases and J dropped 7 bases, with 15 bases sitting between them. CDR1 and CDR2 from the germline V gene are SEHNR and FQNEAQ (reference sequence). The CDR3 here is CASSLAQQGIGGYTF. The CDR3 coding sequence is TGTGCCAGCAGCTTAGCCCAACAGGGAATCGGTGGCTACACCTTC.

This clonotype was seen at least ten times. The chain joins TRBV28 to TRBJ1-4; D ambiguous. The CDR3 totals 13 residues. Per germline, CDR1 MDHEN and CDR2 SYDVKM. Trimming pared 5 bases from V and 15 bases from J, leaving 19 bases between. The CDR3 DNA follows: TGTGCCAGCAGTCCTCCTCGGCCCGTTATCTTGTTTTTT. Amino acid sequence: CASSPPRPVILFF.

This rearrangement joins TRBV6-5 to TRBJ2-1; TRBD2 matches 12 bases. The germline V gene encodes CDR1 MNHEY and CDR2 SVGAGI. This CDR3 has 13 amino acids. The V gene end was trimmed by 8 bases and the J gene end by 5 bases; junction bases not matched to a gene: 1. This CDR3 reads CASRLAGDNEQFF. The CDR3, as DNA: TGTGCCAGCCGACTAGCGGGAGACAATGAGCAGTTCTTC.